This T cell receptor beta chain stems from a study of T cells in localized non-small cell lung cancer. Repertoires were generated with immunoSEQ multiplex PCR, while TCRdb's copy carries only in-frame clones and drops some. The sample has 25,000 to 35,000 clones, about 80% seen once. The length of the CDR3 is 12 residues. V was shortened by 7 bases and J by 2 bases, with 10 bases between the two germline ends. The germline V gene encodes CDR1 SQVTM and CDR2 ANQGSEA. The V gene is TRBV29-1, the J gene TRBJ2-3; D could derive from TRBD1 or TRBD2 (5 bases each). The receptor's source is a man aged 40 to 70 with stage III lung adenocarcinoma. The source was peripheral blood mononuclear cells, collected before any cancer treatment. This chain's CDR3 is CSGDRITDTQYF. DNA of the CDR3: TGCAGCGGGGACCGAATCACAGATACGCAGTATTTT.